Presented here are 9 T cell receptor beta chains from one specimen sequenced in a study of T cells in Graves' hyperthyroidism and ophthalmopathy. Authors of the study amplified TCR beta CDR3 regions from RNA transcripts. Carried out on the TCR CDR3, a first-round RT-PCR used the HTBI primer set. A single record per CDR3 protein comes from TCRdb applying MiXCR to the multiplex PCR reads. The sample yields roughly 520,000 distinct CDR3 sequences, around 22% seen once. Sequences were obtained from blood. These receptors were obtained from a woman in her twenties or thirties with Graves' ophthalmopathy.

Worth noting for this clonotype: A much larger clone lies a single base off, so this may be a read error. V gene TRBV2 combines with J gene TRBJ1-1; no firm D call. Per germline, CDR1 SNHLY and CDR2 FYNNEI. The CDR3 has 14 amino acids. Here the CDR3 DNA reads TGTGCCAACAGTGTCGAAGGGCTTAACACTGAAGCTTTCTTT. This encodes CANSVEGLNTEAFF.

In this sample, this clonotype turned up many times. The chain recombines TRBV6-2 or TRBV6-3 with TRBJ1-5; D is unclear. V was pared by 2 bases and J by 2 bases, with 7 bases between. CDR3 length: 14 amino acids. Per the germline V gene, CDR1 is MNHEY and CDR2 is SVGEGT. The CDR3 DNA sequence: TGTGCCAGCAGTTACCCTACAGGCAATCAGCCCCAGCATTTT. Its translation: CASSYPTGNQPQHF.

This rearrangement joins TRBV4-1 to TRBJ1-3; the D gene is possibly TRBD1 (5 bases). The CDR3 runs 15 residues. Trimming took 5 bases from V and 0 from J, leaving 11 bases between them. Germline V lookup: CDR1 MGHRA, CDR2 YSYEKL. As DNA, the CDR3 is TGCGCCAGCAGCACCCGACAGTTCTCTGGAAACACCATATATTTT. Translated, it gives CASSTRQFSGNTIYF.

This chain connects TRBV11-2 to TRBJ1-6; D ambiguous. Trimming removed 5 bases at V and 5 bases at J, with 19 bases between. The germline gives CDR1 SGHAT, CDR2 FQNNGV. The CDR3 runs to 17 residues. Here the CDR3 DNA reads TGTGCCAGCAGCGCAGCCCCGGGAGCCTCTGATAATTCACCCCTCCACTTT. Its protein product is CASSAAPGASDNSPLHF.

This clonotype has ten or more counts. In DNA, the CDR3 is TGTGCCAGCCAGGGAGGAAACACCATATATTTT. Protein sequence: CASQGGNTIYF. The chain employs TRBV28 and TRBJ1-3; maybe TRBD1 (5 bases). Germline values: CDR1 MDHEN, CDR2 SYDVKM. The length of the CDR3 is 11 residues. The V end lost 8 bases, the J end lost 4 bases, and 6 bases lay between the germline ends.

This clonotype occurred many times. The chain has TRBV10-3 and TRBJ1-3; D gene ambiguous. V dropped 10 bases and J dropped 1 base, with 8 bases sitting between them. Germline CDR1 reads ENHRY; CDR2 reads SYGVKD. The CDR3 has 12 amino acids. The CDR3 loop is CATLSSGNTIYF. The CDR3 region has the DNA TGTGCCACCCTCTCGTCTGGAAACACCATATATTTT.

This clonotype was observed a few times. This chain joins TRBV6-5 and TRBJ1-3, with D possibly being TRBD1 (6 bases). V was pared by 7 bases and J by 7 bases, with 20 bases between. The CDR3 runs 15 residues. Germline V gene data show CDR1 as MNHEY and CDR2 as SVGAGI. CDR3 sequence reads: CASIKDSPHGNTIYF. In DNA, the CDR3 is TGTGCCAGCATTAAGGACAGCCCGCACGGTAACACCATATATTTT.

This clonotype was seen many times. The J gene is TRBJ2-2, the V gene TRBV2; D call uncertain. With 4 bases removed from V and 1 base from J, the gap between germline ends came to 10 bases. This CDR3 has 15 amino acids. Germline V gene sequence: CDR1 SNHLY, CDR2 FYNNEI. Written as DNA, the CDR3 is TGTGCCAGCAGTGCCTCGCCCTTGAACACCGGGGAGCTGTTTTTT. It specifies CASSASPLNTGELFF.

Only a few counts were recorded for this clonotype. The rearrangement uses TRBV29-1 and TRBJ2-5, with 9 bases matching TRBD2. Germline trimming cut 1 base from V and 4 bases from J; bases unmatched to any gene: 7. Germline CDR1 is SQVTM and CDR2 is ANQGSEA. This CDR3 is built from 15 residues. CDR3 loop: CSVEGVAGELETQYF. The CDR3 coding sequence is TGCAGCGTTGAAGGGGTAGCGGGAGAATTAGAGACCCAGTACTTC.